The present TCR beta chain was sequenced within a study of blood T cell repertoires in COVID-19. The wider study: There were acute and convalescent COVID-19 samples, and they came from the United States, Italy and Spain. T cells, B-cell-depleted T cells, or PBMCs supplied cDNA or gDNA.

Germline loops: CDR1 MNHEY, CDR2 SMNVEV (reference sequence). The CDR3 covers 15 residues. The trim removed 2 bases at V and 4 bases at J, leaving 8 bases unmatched. Generated by immunoSEQ multiplex PCR, the TCRdb table keeps only in-frame clones and is missing some. Of 35,000 to 45,000 clones listed, over 70% are singletons. This clonotype originated in a woman older than 75 with acute or convalescent COVID-19. The sequencing sample was made of peripheral blood. The rearrangement uses TRBV27 and TRBJ2-7; 7 bases match TRBD2. The CDR3 sequence: CASSLRWEGQYEQYF. As DNA, the CDR3 is TGTGCCAGCAGTTTACGGTGGGAGGGCCAATACGAGCAGTACTTC.